Given below is one TCR beta chain in context. A sample-barcoded 5' primer and a J-beta primer mix were used in a second PCR of roughly 7 to 12 cycles. Through a template-switch adaptor with 12 random nucleotides, each cDNA molecule received a tag. Every sample returned 2.5 million or more CDR3-containing paired-end reads. TCRdb independently ran MiXCR on the 5' RACE reads; one entry per CDR3 protein. The repertoire holds around 1,100,000 distinct CDR3 sequences, with 30% to 40% as singletons. The record originates from a study of blood T cells in healthy people across ages. Around 10 milliliters of peripheral blood were drawn from each donor. CDR3 length: 14 amino acids. Germline CDR1 reads SGHRS; CDR2 reads YFSETQ. The ends were cut back, 0 bases at V and 9 bases at J, with 13 bases in the middle.

The clonotype comes from a man between 18 and 29 years old in good health. This sequence joins TRBV5-1 and TRBJ1-5; D gene uncertain. Sequencing input: blood. The CDR3 here is CASSLASGNSPQHF. In nucleotides, the CDR3 is TGCGCCAGCAGCTTGGCGTCGGGGAATTCGCCCCAGCATTTT.